These 32 T cell receptor beta chains were all obtained from the same sample, sequenced in a study of cytomegalovirus exposure and HLA in healthy donors. The PCR used 60 Vbeta and 13 Jbeta primers. Clones were sequenced by immunoSEQ multiplex PCR, and TCRdb holds only the in-frame ones, with some missing. This sample yields about 160,000 clones, of which roughly four fifths are seen a single time; over 0.95% belongs to the top ten. Specimen: PBMCs. These receptors came from a woman aged 40 to 50 in good health and CMV-seronegative.

This clone was picked up one time. The V gene is TRBV25-1, the J gene TRBJ2-5; 15 positions match TRBD2. The CDR3 consists of 17 residues. CDR1 and CDR2 from the germline V gene are MGHDK and SYGVNS. With V trimmed by 5 bases and J by 3 bases, 7 bases remained unmatched. For the CDR3, the DNA is TGTGCCAGCAGTCCCCAGTGGACTAGCGGGAGGGAAGAGACCCAGTACTTC. It translates to CASSPQWTSGREETQYF.

This clone was seen once. The chain uses TRBV19 and TRBJ2-3; weak D call: TRBD1 (6 bases). This CDR3 comprises 15 residues. CDR1 LNHDA and CDR2 SQIVND come from the germline V gene (reference sequence). The germline V and J ends were trimmed by 3 bases and 1 base, with 11 bases remaining between them. CDR3 nucleotide sequence: TGTGCCAGTAGTATCAGCAGGGGTGGCACAGATACGCAGTATTTT. Its protein product is CASSISRGGTDTQYF. The variable domain in full, completed from reference TRBV19 and TRBJ2-3, reads DGGITQSPKYLFRKEGQNVTLSCEQNLNHDAMYWYRQDPGQGLRLIYYSQIVNDFQKGDIAEGYSVSREKKESFPLTVTSAQKNPTAFYLCASSISRGGTDTQYFGPGTRLTVL.

The chain uses TRBV14 and TRBJ1-2, with D perhaps matching TRBD1 (5 bases). CDR1 is SGHDN and CDR2 is FVKESK in the germline V gene. Between the trimmed V and J ends, which lost 0 bases and 4 bases, there was a span of 12 bases. This CDR3 is built from 15 residues. For the CDR3, the DNA is TGTGCCAGCAGCCAAGAACGGGGGGAAATCTATGGCTACACCTTC. It is translated as CASSQERGEIYGYTF.

This clone was recorded only once. The V call is TRBV7-3, the J call TRBJ1-1; D gene ambiguous. The CDR3 has 12 residues. Trimming left V 2 bases short and J 4 bases short, with 5 bases between. Germline V gene lookup returns CDR1 SGHTA and CDR2 FQGTGA. For the CDR3, the DNA is TGTGCCAGCAGCTTACCAGGCACTGAAGCTTTCTTT. Its protein product is CASSLPGTEAFF.

This clone was seen more than once but under ten times. In DNA form, the CDR3 reads TGTGCCAGCACTCGGACTAGCGGCACAGATACGCAGTATTTT. Residues: CASTRTSGTDTQYF. The rearrangement uses TRBV2 and TRBJ2-3, with TRBD2 identical over 9 bases. The CDR3 is made up of 14 amino acids. Trimming at V came to 7 bases and at J to 1 base, leaving 3 bases not matched to a gene. Germline CDR1 is SNHLY and CDR2 is FYNNEI.

This sequence joins TRBV30 and TRBJ1-1; tentatively, D is TRBD1 (5 bases). CDR1 is GTSNPN and CDR2 is SVGIG in the germline V gene (reference sequence). Deletions cut 2 bases from V and 5 bases from J, with 6 bases between. The CDR3 runs to 11 residues. The CDR3 DNA reads as TGTGCCTGGAGTCCAGGGACTGAAGCTTTCTTT. It is translated as CAWSPGTEAFF. The whole variable domain, filled in from reference TRBV30 and TRBJ1-1, reads SQTIHQWPATLVQPVGSPLSLECTVEGTSNPNLYWYRQAAGRGLQLLFYSVGIGQISSEVPQNLSASRPQDRQFILSSKKLLLSDSGFYLCAWSPGTEAFFGQGTRLTVV.

This rearrangement joins TRBV25-1 to TRBJ2-1; a possible D gene is TRBD2 (6 bases). Germline-derived CDR1 and CDR2 are MGHDK and SYGVNS. Trimming stripped 4 bases from V and 13 bases from J, with 14 bases between. The CDR3 loop spans 12 amino acids. The CDR3 here is CASSGIGAGQFF. The DNA of the CDR3 is TGTGCCAGCAGTGGCATAGGCGCGGGACAGTTCTTC.

The chain uses TRBV11-3 and TRBJ2-1, with 13 bases identical to TRBD2. The trim removed 0 bases at V and 11 bases at J, leaving 4 bases unmatched. The length of the CDR3 is 15 residues. The germline V gene has CDR1 SGHNT and CDR2 YENEEA. In nucleotides, the CDR3 is TGTGCCAGCAGCTTAGACGGGACTAGCGGGACCAAGCAGTTCTTC. It specifies CASSLDGTSGTKQFF.

This clone turned up a few times. This rearrangement joins TRBV6-5 to TRBJ1-1; D remains unclear. This CDR3 is built from 12 residues. Germline V CDR1 and CDR2: MNHEY, SVGAGI. With 8 bases removed from V and 6 bases from J, the gap between germline ends came to 13 bases. CDR3 sequence: CASGRRTSEAFF. CDR3 nucleotides: TGTGCCAGCGGAAGGAGGACCTCTGAAGCTTTCTTT.

In its sample, this clone was seen a few times. This chain links TRBV27 with TRBJ1-2; no firm D call. Per the germline V gene, CDR1 is MNHEY and CDR2 is SMNVEV (reference sequence). Trimming left V 0 bases short and J 8 bases short, with 10 bases between. This CDR3 has 13 residues. Here the CDR3 DNA reads TGTGCCAGCAGTTTATCCCGGGTTCAGGGCTACACCTTC. It translates to CASSLSRVQGYTF.

Comments on this clone: The sample has other DNA sequences that encode this CDR3 too. This sequence joins TRBV2 and TRBJ1-1; the D gene is possibly TRBD1 (6 bases). Germline V gene data show CDR1 as SNHLY and CDR2 as FYNNEI. This CDR3 spans 15 amino acids. The V and J ends lost 4 bases and 8 bases respectively, with 20 bases between them. Here the CDR3 DNA reads TGTGCCAGCAGTGGCTTGGCGGGGGCGCGAACCGAAGCTTTCTTT. This codes for CASSGLAGARTEAFF.

The gene calls are TRBV5-1 and TRBJ2-5, with 10 bases aligning to TRBD1. CDR3 length: 15 amino acids. The trim removed 4 bases at V and 4 bases at J, leaving 7 bases unmatched. Germline CDR1 and CDR2: SGHRS and YFSETQ. This CDR3 reads CASSLIGQGGETQYF. The DNA of the CDR3 is TGCGCCAGCAGCCTGATAGGACAGGGGGGAGAGACCCAGTACTTC.

This sequence joins TRBV5-1 and TRBJ2-3, with 7 positions matching TRBD2. J was trimmed by 1 base and V by 4 bases; bases with no gene match: 9. The germline CDR1 and CDR2 sequences are SGHRS and YFSETQ. The CDR3 contains 16 residues. The DNA of the CDR3 is TGCGCCAGCAGCCCAACTGGACTAGGACGCACAGATACGCAGTATTTT. Translating it yields CASSPTGLGRTDTQYF.

The genes are TRBV5-1 and TRBJ1-1, with D tentatively TRBD1 (5 bases). The V gene lost 7 bases and the J gene lost 4 bases, with 17 bases spanning the gap. The CDR3 has 14 residues. Germline-derived CDR1 and CDR2 are SGHRS and YFSETQ. CDR3 sequence: CASGSGGVGTEAFF. The CDR3, as DNA: TGCGCCAGCGGGTCCGGGGGGGTGGGCACTGAAGCTTTCTTT.

There are a few counts of this clone. The chain carries TRBV19 and TRBJ2-5; 8 nucleotides align to TRBD2. CDR1 is LNHDA, CDR2 SQIVND, per germline (reference sequence). V was pared by 1 base and J by 4 bases, with 11 bases of the junction left unmatched. This CDR3 contains 17 residues. CDR3 bases: TGTGCCAGTAGTATAGGTAGGGGGGTAGCGGGAAGAGAGACCCAGTACTTC. Translating it yields CASSIGRGVAGRETQYF.

The genes are TRBV2 and TRBJ2-7; 10 bases map to TRBD1. The CDR3 consists of 16 residues. J gave up 4 bases and V 6 bases, and 12 bases lay outside the gene matches. From germline, CDR1 is SNHLY and CDR2 FYNNEI. DNA for the CDR3: TGTGCCAGCAGCCATCGGTTTGGGACAGGGGATTACGAGCAGTACTTC. Protein product: CASSHRFGTGDYEQYF.

This CDR3 reads CASSLAAGGINSPLHF. As DNA, the CDR3 is TGCGCCAGCAGCTTGGCCGCAGGGGGCATAAATTCACCCCTCCACTTT. The V and J genes are TRBV5-1 and TRBJ1-6; 8 bases agree with TRBD1. The CDR3 is made up of 16 amino acids. Germline V gene data show CDR1 as SGHRS and CDR2 as YFSETQ. The J segment lost 7 bases and the V segment lost 0 bases, leaving 6 bases of the junction unmatched.

To note about this clone: The same CDR3 arises from other DNA sequences in this sample as well. The chain uses TRBV28 and TRBJ2-7, with TRBD1 matching over 11 bases. Per germline, CDR1 MDHEN and CDR2 SYDVKM. CDR3 length: 15 amino acids. J lost 2 bases, V lost 3 bases, and 3 bases had no gene match. The CDR3 sequence: CASSFPGQGAYEQYF. CDR3 coding DNA: TGTGCCAGCAGTTTTCCGGGACAGGGGGCCTACGAGCAGTACTTC. The full variable domain, its missing parts supplied by reference TRBV28 and TRBJ2-7, is DVKVTQSSRYLVKRTGEKVFLECVQDMDHENMFWYRQDPGLGLRLIYFSYDVKMKEKGDIPEGYSVSREKKERFSLILESASTNQTSMYLCASSFPGQGAYEQYFGPGTRLTVT.

The rearrangement links TRBV19 to TRBJ2-7, with D tentatively TRBD1 (5 bases). Trimming left V 9 bases short and J 2 bases short, with 20 bases between. The CDR3 consists of 15 residues. Germline V lookup: CDR1 LNHDA, CDR2 SQIVND (reference sequence). CDR3 residues: CASSFGPKGPYEQYF. CDR3 bases: TGTGCCAGCTCGTTCGGCCCAAAGGGGCCCTACGAGCAGTACTTC. The variable domain in full, completed from reference TRBV19 and TRBJ2-7, reads DGGITQSPKYLFRKEGQNVTLSCEQNLNHDAMYWYRQDPGQGLRLIYYSQIVNDFQKGDIAEGYSVSREKKESFPLTVTSAQKNPTAFYLCASSFGPKGPYEQYFGPGTRLTVT.

V and J are TRBV19 and TRBJ2-1; TRBD2 aligns across 7 bases. Germline V gene lookup returns CDR1 LNHDA and CDR2 SQIVND (reference sequence). J lost 1 base, V lost 3 bases, and 3 bases had no gene match. The CDR3 extends over 15 amino acids. CDR3: CASSIGGRSYNEQFF. CDR3 nucleotide sequence: TGTGCCAGTAGTATCGGCGGGAGATCCTACAATGAGCAGTTCTTC.

The chain links TRBV5-1 to TRBJ2-7; perhaps TRBD1 as D (6 bases). The length of the CDR3 is 14 residues. Trimming removed 2 bases from V and 3 bases from J, with 12 bases in between. Germline assignment: CDR1 SGHRS and CDR2 YFSETQ. DNA for the CDR3: TGCGCCAGCAGCTTCGGGACAATTAACTACGAGCAGTACTTC. This sequence encodes CASSFGTINYEQYF.

This clone is a singleton in its sample. J is TRBJ2-1 and V is TRBV27; tentatively, D is TRBD2 (6 bases). This CDR3 contains 14 residues. From germline, CDR1 is MNHEY and CDR2 SMNVEV (reference sequence). Trimming took off 6 bases at V and 4 bases at J, with 13 bases between the two ends. As DNA, the CDR3 is TGTGCCAGCAGATGGTCCGGGACTTACAATGAGCAGTTCTTC. It yields the protein CASRWSGTYNEQFF.

This chain uses TRBV18 with TRBJ1-2, with a possible D match to TRBD1 (6 bases). The V end lost 3 bases, the J end lost 0 bases, and 8 bases lay between the germline ends. Germline lookup yields CDR1 KGHSH and CDR2 LQKENI. This CDR3 is 14 amino acids long. The DNA of the CDR3 is TGTGCCAGCTCACCGGGGGCAGCTAACTATGGCTACACCTTC. It translates to CASSPGAANYGYTF.

As regards this clone: Sequence at one end of the junction differs from germline and may be a read error. V usage is TRBV7-7 and J usage is TRBJ2-3, with D possibly TRBD1 on 5 matching bases. The CDR3 contains 13 residues. The germline V gene has CDR1 SSHAT and CDR2 FNYEAQ (reference sequence). The CDR3 is CASSHDRQDTQYF. Written as DNA, the CDR3 is TGTGCTAGCAGCCACGACAGACAAGATACGCAGTATTTT.

This sequence joins TRBV19 and TRBJ2-5; tentatively, D is TRBD1 (5 bases). Germline loops: CDR1 LNHDA, CDR2 SQIVND (reference sequence). The CDR3 totals 15 residues. The V gene lost 0 bases and the J gene lost 4 bases, with 12 bases spanning the gap. DNA for the CDR3: TGTGCCAGTAGTATAGATCGAGACAGACCAGAGACCCAGTACTTC. This gives the protein CASSIDRDRPETQYF.

This chain uses TRBV14 with TRBJ2-1, with TRBD2 as a possible D gene (6 bases). CDR3 length: 14 amino acids. V gave up 3 bases and J gave up 4 bases, with 10 bases separating them. Germline V CDR1 and CDR2: SGHDN, FVKESK. The CDR3 nucleotides read TGTGCCAGCAGCCATCAGGCGGGATACAATGAGCAGTTCTTC. Translated: CASSHQAGYNEQFF.

The genes are TRBV27 and TRBJ2-7; D is possibly TRBD2 (6 bases). CDR1 is MNHEY and CDR2 is SMNVEV in the germline V gene (reference sequence). V lost 3 bases, J lost 2 bases, and 17 bases lay in between. CDR3 length: 16 amino acids. CDR3 sequence reads: CASSFRRERPTYEQYF. The CDR3 DNA reads TGTGCCAGCAGTTTCCGCCGGGAGCGACCAACCTACGAGCAGTACTTC.

This sequence joins TRBV9 and TRBJ2-7; weak D call: TRBD1 (5 bases). V was trimmed by 4 bases and J by 5 bases, leaving 34 bases between them. The CDR3 runs to 20 residues. CDR1 is SGDLS and CDR2 is YYNGEE in the germline V gene. The CDR3 nucleotides read TGTGCCAGCAGCTCTAGACCCCAACCCACAACCACGGGCAGGGTGGACGAGCAGTACTTC. Its protein is CASSSRPQPTTTGRVDEQYF.

The chain uses TRBV5-4 and TRBJ2-1; D remains ambiguous. With 4 bases removed from V and 7 bases from J, the gap between germline ends came to 9 bases. The CDR3 runs 12 residues. Germline assignment: CDR1 SGHNT and CDR2 YYREEE (reference sequence). CDR3 loop: CASSLDENEQFF. CDR3 bases: TGTGCCAGCAGCCTAGACGAGAATGAGCAGTTCTTC.

The chain is built from TRBV28 and TRBJ2-7, with a weak D call TRBD1 (7 bases). Trimming took 6 bases from V and 7 from J, leaving 22 bases between them. The CDR3 spans 15 residues. Germline V gene sequence: CDR1 MDHEN, CDR2 SYDVKM. The CDR3 region has the DNA TGTGCCAGCAGCCGACCTGAGAAGGGGGCGGGGGAGCAGTACTTC. Translated: CASSRPEKGAGEQYF.

The CDR3 DNA follows: TGTGCCAGCACGAGGTCATTTAATGAAAAACTGTTTTTT. Amino acid sequence: CASTRSFNEKLFF. The chain links TRBV6-6 to TRBJ1-4; D uncertain. This CDR3 is built from 13 residues. Germline V gene lookup returns CDR1 MNHNY and CDR2 SVGAGI (reference sequence). The V and J ends lost 7 bases and 4 bases respectively, with 10 bases between them.

The V and J genes are TRBV11-1 and TRBJ1-2; D unclear. CDR1 and CDR2 from the germline V gene are SGHAT and FQDESV (reference sequence). There are 14 residues in the CDR3. V gave up 1 base and J gave up 4 bases, with 10 bases separating them. CDR3 nucleotides: TGTGCCAGCAGCTTAGGAGGAGGACGCTATGGCTACACCTTC. This sequence encodes CASSLGGGRYGYTF.